This TCR beta chain was found in a study of cytomegalovirus exposure and HLA in healthy donors. Study context: The roughly 120 validation repertoires used the same platform as the approximately 700 first-cohort repertoires (as reported by a later analysis).

The germline gives CDR1 LNHDA, CDR2 SQIVND (reference sequence). The CDR3 sequence is 13 residues long. The J segment lost 5 bases and the V segment lost 4 bases, leaving 4 bases of the junction unmatched. Comments on this clone: Its specificity is not known.

Produced via immunoSEQ multiplex PCR; TCRdb's table is partial and in-frame only. The data contain under 95,000 clones, 85% to 95% of them seen just once; the ten biggest clones take up roughly 2%. From the roughly 110-subject validation cohort, which was separate from the roughly 700-subject first cohort, the donors were drawn. The study, taken as a whole, reports: Three chains tied to CMV proved CMV antigen-specific in vitro. The study labeled around 160 TCR beta chains cytomegalovirus-associated.

This receptor was obtained from a woman aged 18-30 years in good health and CMV-seronegative. The V and J genes are TRBV19 and TRBJ1-2; 7 bases map to TRBD1. The sample was PBMCs. The CDR3 sequence: CASSRGTDYGYTF. Written as DNA, the CDR3 is TGTGCCAGTAGTAGGGGGACAGATTATGGCTACACCTTC. The variable domain in full, with the rest retrieved from reference TRBV19 and TRBJ1-2, is DGGITQSPKYLFRKEGQNVTLSCEQNLNHDAMYWYRQDPGQGLRLIYYSQIVNDFQKGDIAEGYSVSREKKESFPLTVTSAQKNPTAFYLCASSRGTDYGYTFGSGTRLTVV.